The rows below give T cell receptor beta chains drawn from one sample of a study of cytomegalovirus exposure and HLA in healthy donors. Sequencing used immunoSEQ multiplex PCR; TCRdb keeps in-frame clones, though not all of them. The data show hundreds of thousands of clones, over 60% seen once. Specimen: PBMCs. These receptors were obtained from a male donor in good health and CMV-seronegative. Each CDR3 is given with its conserved first and last residue. The D gene is left open where the match is weak. A row's size may be missing; if present it is once, few, many or a size class.

J gene	V gene	clone size	D gene	CDR3 protein	CDR3 DNA
TRBJ2-7	TRBV6-1	.	TRBD1	CASSGKTGATYEQYF	TGTGCCAGCAGTGGGAAGACAGGGGCTACCTACGAGCAGTACTTC
TRBJ2-3	TRBV2	.	TRBD2	CASSAGGADTQYF	TGTGCCAGCAGCGCGGGGGGGGCTGATACGCAGTATTTT
TRBJ1-4	TRBV30	few	TRBD1	CAWTQGQGVGEKLFF	TGTGCCTGGACCCAGGGACAGGGAGTGGGGGAAAAACTGTTTTTT
TRBJ2-5	TRBV2	.	.	CASSEALGRMRGDQETQYF	TGTGCCAGCAGTGAAGCGCTTGGCAGAATGAGAGGAGACCAAGAGACCCAGTACTTC
TRBJ2-7	TRBV28	.	TRBD1	CASKIPGTGFHEQYF	TGTGCCAGCAAGATACCCGGGACAGGGTTCCACGAGCAGTACTTC
TRBJ2-3	TRBV5-1	.	TRBD2	CASSLRSGSVTDTQYF	TGCGCCAGCAGCTTGCGTAGCGGGAGTGTCACAGATACGCAGTATTTT
TRBJ1-1	TRBV9	.	.	CASSVGGAMNTEAFF	TGTGCCAGCAGCGTAGGAGGAGCGATGAACACTGAAGCTTTCTTT
TRBJ2-3	TRBV5-1	.	.	CASSFRQPSTDTQYF	TGCGCCAGCAGCTTCCGACAGCCTAGCACAGATACGCAGTATTTT
TRBJ1-2	TRBV4-3	.	.	CASSQDGGAPGYTF	TGCGCCAGCAGCCAAGATGGGGGGGCTCCTGGCTACACCTTC
TRBJ1-4	TRBV5-5	.	TRBD1	CASSLAVGTDEKLFF	TGTGCCAGCAGCTTGGCCGTAGGGACAGATGAAAAACTGTTTTTT
TRBJ1-1	TRBV10-3	.	.	CAIIKEGGATEAFF	TGTGCCATCATTAAGGAAGGGGGAGCTACTGAAGCTTTCTTT
TRBJ1-1	TRBV28	.	TRBD1	CASSPGTGASNTEAFF	TGTGCCAGCAGTCCAGGAACAGGGGCGTCGAACACTGAAGCTTTCTTT
TRBJ1-3	TRBV28	.	.	CASSLFSGPFSGNTIYF	TGTGCCAGCAGTCTCTTTTCAGGTCCCTTCTCTGGAAACACCATATATTTT
TRBJ2-7	TRBV7-2	.	.	CASSLGLWNEQYF	TGTGCCAGCAGCTTAGGACTATGGAACGAGCAGTACTTC
TRBJ1-5	TRBV7-2	.	.	CASSLGKNSNQPQHF	TGTGCCAGCAGCCTCGGTAAAAATAGCAATCAGCCCCAGCATTTT
TRBJ1-5	TRBV10-3	.	.	CAISGGQGSNQPQHF	TGTGCCATCAGTGGGGGCCAGGGGAGCAATCAGCCCCAGCATTTT
TRBJ1-3	TRBV28	.	TRBD1	CASTRQGLRTGGGSGNTIYF	TGTGCCAGCACTCGACAGGGTTTGAGGACAGGGGGAGGATCTGGAAACACCATATATTTT
TRBJ2-7	TRBV19	.	.	CASRAPSYEQYF	TGTGCCAGTAGGGCGCCTAGCTACGAGCAGTACTTC
TRBJ1-2	TRBV7-2	.	.	CASSLAQGSYDGYTF	TGTGCCAGCAGCTTAGCGCAGGGGTCTTATGATGGCTACACCTTC
TRBJ1-4	TRBV6-6	.	.	CASSYINEKLFF	TGTGCCAGCAGTTATATTAATGAAAAACTGTTTTTT
TRBJ1-1	TRBV4-1	few	.	CASSPHGQVNTEAFF	TGCGCCAGCAGCCCCCATGGGCAGGTGAACACTGAAGCTTTCTTT
TRBJ2-5	TRBV11-2	.	.	CASSLVGQYSQETQYF	TGTGCCAGCAGCTTAGTTGGACAGTATTCACAAGAGACCCAGTACTTC
TRBJ2-7	TRBV6-5	.	TRBD1	CASSYAGQGLPYEQYF	TGTGCCAGCAGTTACGCGGGACAGGGGCTCCCCTACGAGCAGTACTTC